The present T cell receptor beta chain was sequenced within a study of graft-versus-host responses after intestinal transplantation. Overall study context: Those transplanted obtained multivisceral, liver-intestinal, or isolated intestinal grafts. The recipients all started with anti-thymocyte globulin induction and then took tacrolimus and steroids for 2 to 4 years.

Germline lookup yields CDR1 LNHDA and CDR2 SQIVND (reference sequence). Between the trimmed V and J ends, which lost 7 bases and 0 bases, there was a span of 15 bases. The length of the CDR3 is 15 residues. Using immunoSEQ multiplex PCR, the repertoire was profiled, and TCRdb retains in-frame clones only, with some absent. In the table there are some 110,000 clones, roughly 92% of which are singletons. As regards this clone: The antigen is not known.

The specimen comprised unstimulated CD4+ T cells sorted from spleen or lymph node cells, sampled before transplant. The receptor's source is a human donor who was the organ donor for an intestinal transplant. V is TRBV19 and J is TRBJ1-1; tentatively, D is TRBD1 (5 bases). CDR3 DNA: TGTGCCAGTATGATGACAGCGCCCTTGAACACTGAAGCTTTCTTT. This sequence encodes CASMMTAPLNTEAFF.